This T cell receptor (beta chain) was sequenced in a study of T cells in localized non-small cell lung cancer (dated by TCRdb to the early 2020s). Describing the broader study: T cell repertoires of 200 to 300 early-stage NSCLC patients were analyzed, with tumors being compared against uninvolved tumor-adjacent lungs. Of the NSCLC patients, around 140 were male and approximately 97 were female, and the mean age was approximately 66 years. The cohort comprised roughly 220 treatment-naïve NSCLC patients with resected, localized lung tumors.

From the germline V gene, CDR1 is MNHNS and CDR2 is SASEGT. Relative to germline, V is 7 bases shorter and J is 5 bases shorter, with 17 bases between their ends. Counted from cysteine to phenylalanine, this CDR3 has 14 amino acids. Only the CDR3 DNA is retained, 42 bases long and in frame from the first base. At diagnosis, peripheral blood, uninvolved tumor-adjacent lung and tumor were collected and stored as a combination of fresh-frozen and FFPE material. For TCR repertoire profiling, the blood samples were analyzed as peripheral blood mononuclear cells. TCR beta CDR3 regions were sequenced from DNA using the immunoSEQ Assay. The source study handled its data this way. To compute T cell density, TCR beta template counts were normalized to usable DNA, which was estimated by amplifying housekeeping genes. Using the preseqR package, richness was estimated by extrapolating to 120,000 templates for tissue samples and 400,000 templates for PBMC samples. Clonality was defined by subtracting Pielou's evenness from one. To identify tissue-enriched TCRs, differential abundance testing was run on productive amino-acid clonotypes with a minimum total count of 5 and an alpha of 0.1. Repertoire overlap between compartments was quantified with the Jaccard Index and Morisita Overlap Index. GLIPH grouped TCR beta CDR3s together with public tetramer-defined viral CDR3s, and a viral motif had to include at least three viral sequences and show V-gene enrichment. TCRdb took over this immuneACCESS table, retaining in-frame rearrangements with V and J assigned. Such tables are incomplete; in checked studies, under half of the missing clones stem from an unresolved V gene, and the remainder is unexplained. V and J calls and clone size follow that table, whereas D and trimming were derived from the DNA. Across this sample there are approximately 25,000 clones, with about 90% seen only once. The ten most abundant clones make up about 1% of the sample.

The paper as a whole reports these results and caveats: Higher blood T cell density associated with longer overall survival, while higher adjacent-lung clonality associated with shorter survival. Because multi-region tumor sequencing was not done, intratumor heterogeneity could not be ruled out. Uninvolved tumor-adjacent lung showed the highest T cell clonality, higher than tumor, which suggests more focused antigenic responses in the uninvolved tumor-adjacent lung. Because the study design was exploratory, TCR variables were selected using unadjusted p-values without false-discovery rate correction. A median of 57 of the top 100 tumor clones turned up in the paired uninvolved adjacent lung, and under 30 of those clones also ranked among the top 100 of that same adjacent lung.

This clone occurred once. Its specific antigen is unknown. Per-base quality was not reported, and no clone a single base away is much larger than it. This TCR was sampled from a woman between 40 and 69 years old with stage I lung adenocarcinoma. This material consisted of peripheral blood, taken before any cancer treatment. The chain couples TRBV6-1 to TRBJ1-2; a weak D assignment points to TRBD1 (6 bases agree). The encoded CDR3 is CASNVWGATYGYTF. Read as DNA, the sequence is TGTGCCAGCAATGTCTGGGGGGCGACTTATGGCTACACCTTC.